A selection of T cell receptor beta chains follows, all from one sample in a study of T-cell memory formation after mild COVID-19. TCRdb reprocessed the 5' RACE reads with MiXCR, giving one entry per CDR3 protein. The sample gives hundreds of thousands of distinct CDR3 sequences, less than 25% of which show up once; 8.5% to 9% is in the top ten. What was sequenced was PBMCs or a T cell subset sorted from them (not recorded which). The receptor set was obtained from an adult woman who had mild COVID-19 (a few samples of this study predate the infection). Cell type and time point are not known. The CDR3 runs from the conserved cysteine through the conserved F or W. A D gene is named only where the DNA matches it firmly. Size values are once, few and many counts, or a class for expanded clones, and some rows have none.

D	size	V	J	CDR3	DNA
TRBD2	-	TRBV29-1	TRBJ2-2	CSVLGLAGFGGELFF	TGCAGCGTTCTGGGACTAGCGGGATTCGGCGGGGAGCTGTTTTTT
-	-	TRBV12-3/TRBV12-4	TRBJ2-7	CASSLRAGPSYEQYF	TGTGCCAGCAGTTTAAGGGCGGGCCCTTCCTACGAGCAGTACTTC
TRBD1	-	TRBV7-9	TRBJ2-1	CASSLETGMGNEQFF	TGTGCCAGCAGCTTAGAGACAGGGATGGGCAATGAGCAGTTCTTC
-	-	TRBV21-1	TRBJ1-2	CASSKALKMAAYGYTF	TGTGCCAGCAGCAAAGCGCTGAAAATGGCAGCCTATGGCTACACCTTC
-	-	TRBV7-9	TRBJ2-1	CASSPFWPVSNEQFF	TGTGCCAGCAGCCCCTTTTGGCCAGTTTCCAATGAGCAGTTCTTC
-	-	TRBV14	TRBJ2-1	CASSEGPSYNEQFF	TGTGCCAGCAGCGAAGGCCCATCCTACAATGAGCAGTTCTTC
-	-	TRBV7-9	TRBJ2-1	CASSSVSGAGNEQFF	TGTGCCAGCAGCTCCGTGAGTGGGGCCGGCAATGAGCAGTTCTTC
TRBD2	-	TRBV6-5	TRBJ2-5	CASSYSLLAVKETQYF	TGTGCCAGCAGTTACTCCTTACTAGCGGTAAAGGAGACCCAGTACTTC
TRBD1	-	TRBV4-1	TRBJ1-1	CASSRGQTNTEAFF	TGCGCCAGCAGTAGGGGACAGACCAACACTGAAGCTTTCTTT
-	few	TRBV4-1	TRBJ2-2	CASSQELGLNTGELFF	TGCGCCAGCAGCCAAGAGCTAGGCTTGAACACCGGGGAGCTGTTTTTT
TRBD1	many	TRBV6-1	TRBJ2-7	CASSSRDRSYEQYF	TGTGCCAGCAGTAGCCGGGACAGGTCCTACGAGCAGTACTTC
TRBD2	few	TRBV7-6	TRBJ2-1	CASSPRLAGGQQFF	TGTGCCAGCAGCCCACGTCTAGCGGGGGGGCAGCAGTTCTTC
TRBD2	few	TRBV24-1	TRBJ2-1	CATSDPAGVGNEQFF	TGTGCCACCAGTGATCCCGCGGGAGTGGGGAATGAGCAGTTCTTC
-	-	TRBV5-1	TRBJ2-1	CASSPGQTYNEQFF	TGCGCCAGCAGCCCCGGACAGACCTACAATGAGCAGTTCTTC
TRBD1	-	TRBV20-1	TRBJ2-1	CSARDLYGQGRNEQFF	TGCAGTGCTAGAGATTTGTACGGACAGGGGCGAAATGAGCAGTTCTTC
TRBD2	-	TRBV7-6	TRBJ2-2	CASSLRGRGRYETGELFF	TGTGCCAGCAGCCTCCGAGGGCGGGGGAGATATGAGACCGGGGAGCTGTTTTTT
-	-	TRBV19	TRBJ2-2	CASSISPGKGELFF	TGTGCCAGTAGTATTTCACCCGGGAAGGGGGAGCTGTTTTTT
-	few	TRBV5-1	TRBJ1-2	CASSLGQVNYGYTF	TGCGCCAGCAGCTTGGGACAGGTCAACTATGGCTACACCTTC
-	-	TRBV24-1	TRBJ1-2	CATTRQAPGYTF	TGTGCCACCACCCGACAGGCCCCGGGCTACACCTTC
-	-	TRBV20-1	TRBJ2-1	CSARDGARVWDYNEQFF	TGCAGTGCTAGAGATGGTGCGAGGGTCTGGGACTACAATGAGCAGTTCTTC
TRBD2	-	TRBV11-2	TRBJ2-7	CASSTPTSRFHEQYF	TGTGCCAGCAGTACCCCGACTAGCCGGTTCCACGAGCAGTACTTC
-	few	TRBV19	TRBJ1-4	CASSISERPQLFF	TGTGCCAGTAGTATATCTGAACGGCCTCAACTGTTTTTT
-	-	TRBV7-9	TRBJ1-1	CASSSRGGSTEAFF	TGTGCCAGCAGCTCCAGGGGAGGGAGCACTGAAGCTTTCTTT
-	-	TRBV5-4	TRBJ2-2	CASSSGLTTGELFF	TGTGCCAGCAGCTCAGGACTAACCACCGGGGAGCTGTTTTTT
-	-	TRBV30	TRBJ2-6	CAWSGANVLTF	TGTGCCTGGAGTGGGGCCAACGTCCTGACTTTC
TRBD1	many	TRBV5-1	TRBJ2-1	CASSLMGTDYNEQFF	TGCGCCAGCAGCTTAATGGGGACAGATTACAATGAGCAGTTCTTC
-	many	TRBV7-9	TRBJ2-2	CASSLTSPNTGELFF	TGTGCCAGCAGCTTAACTAGCCCGAACACCGGGGAGCTGTTTTTT
TRBD2	many	TRBV7-2	TRBJ2-1	CASSRLAGGPNEQFF	TGTGCCAGCAGCCGACTAGCGGGGGGGCCCAATGAGCAGTTCTTC
-	few	TRBV15	TRBJ1-1	CATSRDREGNTEAFF	TGTGCCACCAGCAGAGATCGGGAGGGGAACACTGAAGCTTTCTTT
TRBD1	-	TRBV4-1	TRBJ2-7	CASSYAGTESYEQYF	TGCGCCAGCAGCTACGCCGGGACAGAGTCCTACGAGCAGTACTTC
TRBD1	many	TRBV10-3	TRBJ2-5	CAISHPGQGETQYF	TGTGCCATCAGCCACCCGGGACAGGGGGAGACCCAGTACTTC
-	few	TRBV9	TRBJ2-1	CASSVSPVSRNEQFF	TGTGCCAGCAGCGTAAGCCCCGTAAGCAGGAATGAGCAGTTCTTC
-	-	TRBV24-1	TRBJ2-1	CATSRLAGANEQFF	TGTGCCACGAGTCGGCTAGCAGGGGCTAATGAGCAGTTCTTC
-	-	TRBV12-3/TRBV12-4	TRBJ2-7	CASSFGSIYEQYF	TGTGCCAGCAGTTTCGGCAGTATCTACGAGCAGTACTTC
-	few	TRBV27	TRBJ1-2	CASSLGGRNYGYTF	TGTGCCAGCTCCCTGGGGGGGAGGAACTATGGCTACACCTTC
-	-	TRBV20-1	TRBJ1-5	CSASHGRVGDQPQHF	TGCAGTGCTAGTCATGGCAGGGTGGGCGATCAGCCCCAGCATTTT
-	many	TRBV7-9	TRBJ2-2	CASSLVQTVGSGELFF	TGTGCCAGCAGCTTAGTACAGACCGTAGGCTCCGGGGAGCTGTTTTTT
TRBD2	-	TRBV28	TRBJ2-6	CASSLGGGDNVLTF	TGTGCCAGCAGTTTGGGGGGAGGGGACAACGTCCTGACTTTC
-	many	TRBV19	TRBJ2-2	CASWAGPGELFF	TGTGCCAGTTGGGCTGGCCCCGGGGAGCTGTTTTTT
-	few	TRBV12-3/TRBV12-4	TRBJ1-5	CASSLSGRGQPQHF	TGTGCCAGCAGCCTAAGCGGCCGTGGACAGCCCCAGCATTTT
-	few	TRBV24-1	TRBJ2-6	CATSGPDYHSGANVLTF	TGTGCCACCAGTGGGCCGGATTACCACTCTGGGGCCAACGTCCTGACTTTC
-	few	TRBV7-3	TRBJ2-1	CASSLIFRAERFF	TGTGCCAGCAGCTTAATTTTTAGGGCAGAGCGGTTCTTC
-	-	TRBV12-3/TRBV12-4	TRBJ1-2	CASSFPGHTYGYTF	TGTGCCAGCAGTTTTCCGGGACATACGTATGGCTACACCTTC
-	-	TRBV24-1	TRBJ2-1	CATSDLSRMNEQFF	TGTGCCACCAGTGATTTGAGCCGGATGAATGAGCAGTTCTTC
-	-	TRBV7-2	TRBJ2-1	CASSLARINEQFF	TGTGCCAGCAGCTTAGCCAGGATCAATGAGCAGTTCTTC
-	few	TRBV19	TRBJ2-7	CASSFGWESWYEQYF	TGTGCCAGTAGTTTTGGGTGGGAATCGTGGTACGAGCAGTACTTC
-	-	TRBV4-3	TRBJ1-4	CASRPTDSTNEKLFF	TGCGCCAGCAGACCGACGGACAGCACAAATGAAAAACTGTTTTTT
-	-	TRBV5-1	TRBJ2-7	CASSSRGRWDEQYF	TGCGCCAGCAGCTCGCGGGGCCGTTGGGACGAGCAGTACTTC
TRBD1	-	TRBV7-9	TRBJ1-1	CASSLTGGSEAFF	TGTGCCAGCAGCTTAACAGGGGGCTCTGAAGCTTTCTTT
TRBD1	few	TRBV23-1	TRBJ2-1	CASRMDRVNYNEQFF	TGCGCCAGCAGGATGGACAGGGTAAACTACAATGAGCAGTTCTTC
TRBD2	-	TRBV7-9	TRBJ2-7	CASSLAREGYEQYF	TGTGCCAGCAGCTTGGCCCGGGAGGGTTACGAGCAGTACTTC
TRBD2	many	TRBV27	TRBJ2-7	CASSKRTSVAYEQYF	TGTGCCAGCAGTAAACGGACTAGCGTAGCCTACGAGCAGTACTTC
-	many	TRBV27	TRBJ2-3	CASTQMGGGTDTQYF	TGTGCCAGCACTCAGATGGGGGGCGGCACAGATACGCAGTATTTT
TRBD2	-	TRBV9	TRBJ2-3	CASSANLRAGGPSDTQYF	TGTGCCAGCAGCGCCAACCTCAGGGCGGGGGGGCCGTCAGATACGCAGTATTTT
-	few	TRBV19	TRBJ2-2	CASSIGGALSGELFF	TGTGCCAGTAGTATTGGTGGGGCCCTCTCCGGGGAGCTGTTTTTT
TRBD1	-	TRBV18	TRBJ1-1	CASSSQGQGTNTEAFF	TGTGCCAGCTCATCACAGGGACAGGGAACGAACACTGAAGCTTTCTTT